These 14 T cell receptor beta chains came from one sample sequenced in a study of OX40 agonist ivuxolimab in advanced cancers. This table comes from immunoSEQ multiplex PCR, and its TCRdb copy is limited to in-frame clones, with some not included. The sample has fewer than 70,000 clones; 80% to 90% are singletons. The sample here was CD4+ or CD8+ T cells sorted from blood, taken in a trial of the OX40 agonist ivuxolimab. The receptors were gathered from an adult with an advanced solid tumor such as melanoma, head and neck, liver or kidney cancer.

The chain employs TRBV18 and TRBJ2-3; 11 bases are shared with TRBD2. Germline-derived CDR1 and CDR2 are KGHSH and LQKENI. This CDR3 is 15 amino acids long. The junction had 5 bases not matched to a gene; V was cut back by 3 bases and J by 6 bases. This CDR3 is CASSPSLAGEDTQYF. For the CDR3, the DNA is TGTGCCAGCTCACCTTCACTAGCGGGAGAGGATACGCAGTATTTT.

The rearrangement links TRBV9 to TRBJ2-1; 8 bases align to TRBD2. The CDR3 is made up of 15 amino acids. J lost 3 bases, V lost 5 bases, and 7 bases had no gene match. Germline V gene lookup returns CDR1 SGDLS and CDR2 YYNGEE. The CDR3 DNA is TGTGCCAGCAGAGCAGCCGGGACTAGCTACAATGAGCAGTTCTTC. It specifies CASRAAGTSYNEQFF.

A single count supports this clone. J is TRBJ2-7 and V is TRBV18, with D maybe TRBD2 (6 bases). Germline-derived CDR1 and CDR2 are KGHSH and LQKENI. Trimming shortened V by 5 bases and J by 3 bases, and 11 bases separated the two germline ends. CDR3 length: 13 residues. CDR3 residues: CASSGGAGYEQYF. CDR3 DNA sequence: TGTGCCAGCTCAGGAGGGGCCGGCTACGAGCAGTACTTC. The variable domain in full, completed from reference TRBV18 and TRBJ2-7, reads NAGVMQNPRHLVRRRGQEARLRCSPMKGHSHVYWYRQLPEEGLKFMVYLQKENIIDESGMPKERFSAEFPKEGPSILRIQQVVRGDSAAYFCASSGGAGYEQYFGPGTRLTVT.

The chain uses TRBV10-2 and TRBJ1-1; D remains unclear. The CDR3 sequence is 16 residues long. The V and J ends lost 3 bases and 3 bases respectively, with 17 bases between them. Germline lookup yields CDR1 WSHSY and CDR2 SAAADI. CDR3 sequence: CASSDGGRRGYTEAFF. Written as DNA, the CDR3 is TGCGCCAGCAGTGACGGTGGACGGCGAGGGTACACTGAAGCTTTCTTT.

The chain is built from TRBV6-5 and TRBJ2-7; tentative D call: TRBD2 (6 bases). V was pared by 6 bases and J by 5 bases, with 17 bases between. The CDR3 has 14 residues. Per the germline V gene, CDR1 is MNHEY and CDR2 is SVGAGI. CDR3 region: CASSFRGNGNEQYF. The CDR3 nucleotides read TGTGCCAGCAGCTTCCGGGGGAATGGGAACGAGCAGTACTTC.

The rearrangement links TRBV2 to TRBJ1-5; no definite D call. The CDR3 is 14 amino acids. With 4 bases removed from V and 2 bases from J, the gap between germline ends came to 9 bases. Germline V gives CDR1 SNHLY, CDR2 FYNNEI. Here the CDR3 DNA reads TGTGCCAGCAGTGCGAGGGCAGGCAATCAGCCCCAGCATTTT. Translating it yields CASSARAGNQPQHF.

The CDR3 reads CASKRARNSNQPQHF. CDR3 coding DNA: TGTGCCAGTAAGAGGGCCCGTAATAGCAATCAGCCCCAGCATTTT. V and J are TRBV19 and TRBJ1-5; no clear D. The ends were cut back, 7 bases at V and 0 bases at J, with 13 bases in the middle. The CDR3 is 15 amino acids. Germline V gene lookup returns CDR1 LNHDA and CDR2 SQIVND (reference sequence).

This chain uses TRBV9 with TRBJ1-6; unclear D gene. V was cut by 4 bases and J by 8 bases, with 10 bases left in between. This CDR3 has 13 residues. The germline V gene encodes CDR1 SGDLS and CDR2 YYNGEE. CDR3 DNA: TGTGCCAGCAGCCCCCACACTGATTCACCCCTCCACTTT. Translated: CASSPHTDSPLHF.

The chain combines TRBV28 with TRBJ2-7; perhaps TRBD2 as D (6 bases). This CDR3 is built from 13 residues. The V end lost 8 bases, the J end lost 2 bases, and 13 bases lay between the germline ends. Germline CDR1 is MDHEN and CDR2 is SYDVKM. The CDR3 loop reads CASLAERTYEQYF. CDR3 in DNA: TGTGCCAGCTTAGCGGAGAGGACCTACGAGCAGTACTTC.

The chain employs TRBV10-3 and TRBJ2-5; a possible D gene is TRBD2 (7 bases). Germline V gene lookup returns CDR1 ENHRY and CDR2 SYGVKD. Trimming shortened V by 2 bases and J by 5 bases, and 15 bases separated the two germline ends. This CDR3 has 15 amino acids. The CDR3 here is CAISELAGAGETQYF. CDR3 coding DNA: TGTGCCATCAGTGAGCTGGCGGGGGCGGGGGAGACCCAGTACTTC.

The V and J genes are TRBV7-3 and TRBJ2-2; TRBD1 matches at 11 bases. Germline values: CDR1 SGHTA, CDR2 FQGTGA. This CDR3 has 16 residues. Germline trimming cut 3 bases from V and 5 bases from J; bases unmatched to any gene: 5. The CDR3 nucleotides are TGTGCCAGCAGCTTTCAAGGGACAGGGGGGACCGGGGAGCTGTTTTTT. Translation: CASSFQGTGGTGELFF.

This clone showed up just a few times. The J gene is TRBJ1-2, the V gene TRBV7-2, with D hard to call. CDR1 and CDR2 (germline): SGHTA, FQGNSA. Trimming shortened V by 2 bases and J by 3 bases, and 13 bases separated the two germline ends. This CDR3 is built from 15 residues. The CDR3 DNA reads TGTGCCAGCAGCTTAAGTGGGGAGGTCGACTATGGCTACACCTTC. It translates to CASSLSGEVDYGYTF. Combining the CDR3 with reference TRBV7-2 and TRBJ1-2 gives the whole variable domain GAGVSQSPSNKVTEKGKDVELRCDPISGHTALYWYRQSLGQGLEFLIYFQGNSAPDKSGLPSDRFSAERTGGSVSTLTIQRTQQEDSAVYLCASSLSGEVDYGYTFGSGTRLTVV.

CDR3 sequence reads: CASSYSEGTNEKLFF. As DNA, the CDR3 is TGTGCCAGCAGTTACTCGGAGGGGACTAATGAAAAACTGTTTTTT. The rearrangement joins TRBV6-5 to TRBJ1-4; weak D call: TRBD1 (5 bases). This CDR3 is 15 amino acids long. Trimming took 0 bases from V and 2 from J, leaving 7 bases between them. Germline CDR1 and CDR2: MNHEY and SVGAGI.

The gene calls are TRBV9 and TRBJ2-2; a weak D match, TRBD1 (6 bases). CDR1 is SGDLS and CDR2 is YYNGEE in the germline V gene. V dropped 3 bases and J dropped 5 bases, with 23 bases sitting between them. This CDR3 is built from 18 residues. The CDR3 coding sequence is TGTGCCAGCAGCGGCTCACAGGGTTTCCCTCCCGAAACCGGGGAGCTGTTTTTT. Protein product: CASSGSQGFPPETGELFF.